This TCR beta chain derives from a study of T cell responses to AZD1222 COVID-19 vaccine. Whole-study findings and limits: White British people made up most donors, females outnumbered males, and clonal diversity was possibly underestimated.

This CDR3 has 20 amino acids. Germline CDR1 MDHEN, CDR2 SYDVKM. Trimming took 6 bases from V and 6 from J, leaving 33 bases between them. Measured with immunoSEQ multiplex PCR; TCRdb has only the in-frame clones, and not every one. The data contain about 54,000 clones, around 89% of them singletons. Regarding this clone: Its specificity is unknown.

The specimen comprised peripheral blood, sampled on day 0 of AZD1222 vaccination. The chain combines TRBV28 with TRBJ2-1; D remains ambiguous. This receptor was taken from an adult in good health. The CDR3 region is CASRLKGPHNALAWGNEQFF. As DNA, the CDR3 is TGTGCCAGCAGACTCAAAGGACCCCACAACGCTCTGGCTTGGGGCAATGAGCAGTTCTTC.